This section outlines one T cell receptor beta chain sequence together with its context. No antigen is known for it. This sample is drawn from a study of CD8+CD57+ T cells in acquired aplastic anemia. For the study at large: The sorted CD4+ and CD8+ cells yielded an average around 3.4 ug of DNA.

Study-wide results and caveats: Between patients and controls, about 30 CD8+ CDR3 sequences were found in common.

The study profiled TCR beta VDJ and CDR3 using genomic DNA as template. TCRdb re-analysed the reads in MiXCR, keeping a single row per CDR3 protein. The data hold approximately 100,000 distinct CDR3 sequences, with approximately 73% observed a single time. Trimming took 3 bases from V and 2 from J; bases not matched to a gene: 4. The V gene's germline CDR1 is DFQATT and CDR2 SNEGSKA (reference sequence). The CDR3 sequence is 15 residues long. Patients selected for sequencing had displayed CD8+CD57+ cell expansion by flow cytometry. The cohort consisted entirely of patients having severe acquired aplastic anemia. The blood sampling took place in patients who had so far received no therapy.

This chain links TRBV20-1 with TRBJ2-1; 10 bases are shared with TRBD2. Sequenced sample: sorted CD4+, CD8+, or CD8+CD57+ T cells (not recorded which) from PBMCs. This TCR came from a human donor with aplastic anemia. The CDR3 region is CSASPSGRAYNEQFF. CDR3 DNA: TGCAGTGCTAGTCCAAGCGGGAGGGCCTACAATGAGCAGTTCTTC.